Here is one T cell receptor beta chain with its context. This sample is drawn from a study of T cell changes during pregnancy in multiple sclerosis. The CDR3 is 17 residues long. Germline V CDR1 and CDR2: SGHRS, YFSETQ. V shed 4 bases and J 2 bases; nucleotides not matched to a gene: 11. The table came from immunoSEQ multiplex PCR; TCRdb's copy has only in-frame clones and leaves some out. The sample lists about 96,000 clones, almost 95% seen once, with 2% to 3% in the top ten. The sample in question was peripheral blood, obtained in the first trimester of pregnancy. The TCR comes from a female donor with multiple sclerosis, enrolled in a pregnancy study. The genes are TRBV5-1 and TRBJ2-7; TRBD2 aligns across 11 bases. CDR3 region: CASSNLAGGRKTYEQYF. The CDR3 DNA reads TGCGCCAGCAGCAATTTAGCGGGAGGGCGTAAAACCTACGAGCAGTACTTC.